Below are 22 T cell receptor beta chains sequenced from a single sample in a study of blood T cell repertoires in COVID-19. Data came from immunoSEQ multiplex PCR; TCRdb stores just in-frame clones and leaves some out. The sample holds some 150,000 clones; around 84% are singletons and the top ten take around 40%. Sample: peripheral blood. The receptors come from a human donor in a cohort sampled during active COVID-19.

The chain employs TRBV10-1 and TRBJ2-3, with TRBD1 identical over 8 bases. Per germline, CDR1 WNHNN and CDR2 SYGVQD (reference sequence). This CDR3 is built from 15 residues. J was trimmed by 6 bases and V by 2 bases; bases with no gene match: 7. CDR3 bases: TGCGCCAGCAGTGAGCAGACAGGGGTAACTGATACGCAGTATTTT. It specifies CASSEQTGVTDTQYF.

The chain couples TRBV12-5 to TRBJ2-7, with 8 nucleotides matching TRBD1. The CDR3 is made up of 16 amino acids. V was clipped by 0 bases and J by 5 bases; unmatched bases: 9. Per the germline V gene, CDR1 is LGHNT and CDR2 is FRNRAP. The CDR3 spells CASGLVQAGGVHEQYF. The CDR3 DNA reads as TGTGCTAGTGGTTTGGTACAGGCAGGGGGCGTCCACGAGCAGTACTTC.

This clone was seen more than once but under ten times. The J gene is TRBJ2-7, the V gene TRBV7-6, with 8 positions matching TRBD1. Germline V gene lookup returns CDR1 SGHVS and CDR2 FNYEAQ. The CDR3 totals 15 residues. The J segment lost 2 bases and the V segment lost 4 bases, leaving 7 bases of the junction unmatched. The CDR3 DNA is TGTGCCAGCAGCTCAGGGGGCAGGTTGACCTACGAGCAGTACTTC. Protein: CASSSGGRLTYEQYF.

This clone showed up just a few times. The chain couples TRBV30 to TRBJ1-5, with D possibly matching TRBD1 (5 bases). CDR3 length equals 19 residues. Trimming pared 1 base from V and 6 bases from J, leaving 28 bases between. Germline values: CDR1 GTSNPN, CDR2 SVGIG (reference sequence). As DNA, the CDR3 is TGTGCCTGGAGTGGCCCGCAGGCGCGTGCGGGGGTATTCGGTCAGCCCCAGCATTTT. It yields the protein CAWSGPQARAGVFGQPQHF.

CDR3 protein: CASRGQGVTEAFF. CDR3 coding DNA: TGTGCCAGCAGAGGACAGGGGGTAACTGAAGCTTTCTTT. The J gene is TRBJ1-1, the V gene TRBV28; 10 nucleotides line up with TRBD1. The CDR3 contains 13 residues. Looked up from germline, CDR1 is MDHEN and CDR2 is SYDVKM. J was trimmed by 5 bases and V by 6 bases; bases with no gene match: 3.

The gene calls are TRBV28 and TRBJ1-4; a possible D gene is TRBD1 (6 bases). The CDR3 is made up of 13 amino acids. The germline V gene encodes CDR1 MDHEN and CDR2 SYDVKM. With 10 bases removed from V and 3 bases from J, the gap between germline ends came to 12 bases. CDR3 residues: CAILQGPNEKLFF. The CDR3, as DNA: TGTGCCATCTTACAGGGCCCTAATGAAAAACTGTTTTTT.

The chain recombines TRBV18 with TRBJ1-3; D unresolved. V lost 0 bases to trimming and J lost 1 base, with 10 bases between them. The germline V gene encodes CDR1 KGHSH and CDR2 LQKENI. The CDR3 has 16 residues. The CDR3 region is CASSPPQALSGNTIYF. The DNA of the CDR3 is TGTGCCAGCTCACCACCGCAGGCGTTATCTGGAAACACCATATATTTT.

This clone was found once. This chain uses TRBV7-9 with TRBJ1-2, with D perhaps matching TRBD1 (5 bases). Trimming removed 3 bases at V and 7 bases at J, with 9 bases between. CDR3 size: 12 residues. The germline V gene encodes CDR1 SEHNR and CDR2 FQNEAQ (reference sequence). The chain's CDR3 is CASSLNGAGYTF. CDR3 nucleotide sequence: TGTGCCAGCAGCTTGAATGGGGCTGGCTACACCTTC.

The chain recombines TRBV6-5 with TRBJ1-1; TRBD1 aligns across 9 bases. Trimming cost V 6 bases and J 0 bases; bases outside gene matches: 2. Per germline, CDR1 MNHEY and CDR2 SVGAGI. The CDR3 covers 14 residues. The DNA for the CDR3 is TGTGCCAGCAGGGACAGGGGAATGAACACTGAAGCTTTCTTT. As protein: CASRDRGMNTEAFF.

In its sample, this clone was seen a few times. The rearrangement links TRBV10-1 to TRBJ2-1, with 10 bases identical to TRBD2. The CDR3 contains 14 residues. The germline V gene encodes CDR1 WNHNN and CDR2 SYGVQD (reference sequence). The junction had 6 bases not matched to a gene; V was cut back by 4 bases and J by 9 bases. The CDR3 sequence: CASSGASGGTEQFF. CDR3 DNA: TGCGCCAGCAGTGGAGCTAGCGGGGGTACTGAGCAGTTCTTC.

The chain links TRBV19 to TRBJ2-2; 11 bases align to TRBD2. The length of the CDR3 is 16 residues. CDR1 is LNHDA, CDR2 SQIVND, per germline (reference sequence). V was pared by 6 bases and J by 2 bases, with 5 bases of the junction left unmatched. The CDR3 DNA reads TGTGCCAGTAGCCCTCGACTAGCGGGAAACACCGGGGAGCTGTTTTTT. Protein: CASSPRLAGNTGELFF.

This chain connects TRBV18 to TRBJ2-7; TRBD2 matches at 10 bases. Germline lookup yields CDR1 KGHSH and CDR2 LQKENI. V shed 1 base, J shed 7 bases, and the junction held 13 bases outside the gene matches. This CDR3 has 17 amino acids. The CDR3 nucleotides read TGTGCCAGCTCACCACGATCAACTAGCGGGGCTTCTCGTGAGCAGTACTTC. Encoded protein: CASSPRSTSGASREQYF.

This clone was detected many times. The CDR3 DNA reads as TGTGCCAGCAGCCGGGGTAGGGATAATTCACCCCTCCACTTT. This encodes CASSRGRDNSPLHF. The rearrangement uses TRBV11-2 and TRBJ1-6; D remains unclear. Trimming removed 5 bases at V and 5 bases at J, with 10 bases between. The CDR3 length is 14 residues. Germline-derived CDR1 and CDR2 are SGHAT and FQNNGV. Combining the CDR3 with reference TRBV11-2 and TRBJ1-6 gives the whole variable domain EAGVAQSPRYKIIEKRQSVAFWCNPISGHATLYWYQQILGQGPKLLIQFQNNGVVDDSQLPKDRFSAERLKGVDSTLKIQPAKLEDSAVYLCASSRGRDNSPLHFGNGTRLTVT.

CDR3 DNA sequence: TGTGCCAGCAGTTACCAGGGGAGGAACACTGAAGCTTTCTTT. Its protein product is CASSYQGRNTEAFF. This chain joins TRBV6-5 and TRBJ1-1; possible D gene TRBD1, 6 bases. The CDR3 consists of 14 residues. The V end lost 2 bases, the J end lost 1 base, and 8 bases lay between the germline ends. Germline loops: CDR1 MNHEY, CDR2 SVGAGI.

This clone was counted only a few times. The chain uses TRBV12-5 and TRBJ1-2, with 7 positions matching TRBD1. The CDR3 totals 17 residues. The trim removed 2 bases at V and 5 bases at J, leaving 14 bases unmatched. CDR1 is LGHNT, CDR2 FRNRAP, per germline. The CDR3, as DNA: TGTGCTAGTGGTTTGACGACTAATTCAGGGGGGAATTATGGCTACACCTTC. Its translation is CASGLTTNSGGNYGYTF.

The CDR3 DNA follows: TGTGCCAGCAGCAGATACGGGACTAGGGAAGGGAAGCTGTTTTTT. This encodes CASSRYGTREGKLFF. This chain connects TRBV7-2 to TRBJ2-2; 8 nucleotides match TRBD2. From germline, CDR1 is SGHTA and CDR2 FQGNSA. With V trimmed by 5 bases and J by 12 bases, 14 bases remained unmatched. This CDR3 spans 15 amino acids.

For this clone: Distinct nucleotide sequences in the sample also encode this CDR3. The chain is built from TRBV7-9 and TRBJ1-5; no clear D gene. CDR1 and CDR2 from the germline V gene are SEHNR and FQNEAQ (reference sequence). This CDR3 is built from 14 residues. V shed 0 bases and J shed 3 bases, with 6 bases lying between them. The CDR3 loop is CASSLAGLNQPQHF. CDR3 DNA sequence: TGTGCCAGCAGCTTAGCGGGCCTCAATCAGCCCCAGCATTTT.

This chain uses TRBV6-6 with TRBJ2-1; no definite D call. Germline CDR1 MNHNY, CDR2 SVGAGI (reference sequence). The CDR3 runs to 15 residues. Trimming cost V 5 bases and J 2 bases, with 13 bases left between them. This chain's CDR3 is CASSPQDPAYNEQFF. CDR3 sequence (DNA): TGTGCCAGCAGTCCCCAGGATCCGGCCTACAATGAGCAGTTCTTC.

The chain links TRBV19 to TRBJ1-4, with a tentative D call TRBD1 (6 bases). This CDR3 has 16 residues. Germline V gene sequence: CDR1 LNHDA, CDR2 SQIVND (reference sequence). Trimming pared 5 bases from V and 2 bases from J, leaving 15 bases between. CDR3 in amino acids: CASSRKGGSTNEKLFF. The CDR3 DNA sequence: TGTGCCAGTAGTCGGAAGGGGGGGTCGACTAATGAAAAACTGTTTTTT.

V gene TRBV24-1 combines with J gene TRBJ2-3; no firm D call. Germline values: CDR1 KGHDR, CDR2 SFDVKD. CDR3 size: 14 residues. V was trimmed by 4 bases and J by 6 bases, leaving 13 bases between them. CDR3 sequence: CATSDPQSGDTQYF. The CDR3 DNA sequence: TGTGCCACCAGTGACCCCCAGTCTGGCGATACGCAGTATTTT.

The gene calls are TRBV18 and TRBJ1-1; the match to TRBD1 covers 7 bases. The V segment lost 3 bases and the J segment 1 base; nucleotides outside the gene matches: 11. Germline V lookup: CDR1 KGHSH, CDR2 LQKENI. The CDR3 covers 17 residues. CDR3 protein: CASSPLGWTGRNTEAFF. The DNA for the CDR3 is TGTGCCAGCTCACCTTTGGGGTGGACAGGCCGGAACACTGAAGCTTTCTTT.

This clone was seen at least ten times. The chain has TRBV4-1 and TRBJ1-1, with D unresolved. The germline gives CDR1 MGHRA, CDR2 YSYEKL. V lost 3 bases and J 1 base, leaving 9 bases between the germline ends. CDR3 size: 14 residues. In DNA form, the CDR3 reads TGCGCCAGCAGCCAGGCACGGGGGAACACTGAAGCTTTCTTT. This codes for CASSQARGNTEAFF.